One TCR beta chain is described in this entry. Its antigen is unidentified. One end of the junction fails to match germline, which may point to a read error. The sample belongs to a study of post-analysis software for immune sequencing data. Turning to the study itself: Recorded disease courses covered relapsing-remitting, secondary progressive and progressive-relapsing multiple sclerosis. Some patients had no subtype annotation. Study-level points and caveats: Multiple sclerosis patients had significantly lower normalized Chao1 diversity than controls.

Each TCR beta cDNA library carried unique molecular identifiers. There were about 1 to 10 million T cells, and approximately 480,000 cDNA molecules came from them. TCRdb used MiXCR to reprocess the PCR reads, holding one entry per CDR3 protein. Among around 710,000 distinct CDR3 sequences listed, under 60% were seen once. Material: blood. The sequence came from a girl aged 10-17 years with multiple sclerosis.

CDR3 DNA: TGCGCCAGCAACCAAGAGGCCAGCGGGAGGGCCGGGGGTGAGCAGTTCTTC. This codes for CASNQEASGRAGGEQFF. This chain links TRBV4-1 with TRBJ2-1; 10 nucleotides line up with TRBD2. The germline CDR1 and CDR2 sequences are MGHRA and YSYEKL. The CDR3 spans 17 residues.